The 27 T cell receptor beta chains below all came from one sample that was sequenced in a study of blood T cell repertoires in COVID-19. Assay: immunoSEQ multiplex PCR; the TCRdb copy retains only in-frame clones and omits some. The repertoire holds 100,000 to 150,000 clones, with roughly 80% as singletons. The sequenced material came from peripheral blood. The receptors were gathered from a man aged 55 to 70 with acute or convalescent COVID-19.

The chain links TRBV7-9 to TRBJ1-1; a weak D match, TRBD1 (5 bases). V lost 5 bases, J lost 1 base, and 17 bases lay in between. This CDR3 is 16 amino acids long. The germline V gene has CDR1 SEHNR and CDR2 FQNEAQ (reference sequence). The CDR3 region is CASSDRMGRANTEAFF. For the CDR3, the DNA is TGTGCCAGCAGCGACCGAATGGGCAGGGCGAACACTGAAGCTTTCTTT.

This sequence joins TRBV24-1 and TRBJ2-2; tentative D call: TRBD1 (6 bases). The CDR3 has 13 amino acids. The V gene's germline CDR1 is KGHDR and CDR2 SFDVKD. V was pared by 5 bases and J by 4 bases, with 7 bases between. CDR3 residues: CATSGGLTGELFF. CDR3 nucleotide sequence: TGTGCCACCAGTGGGGGGCTCACCGGGGAGCTGTTTTTT.

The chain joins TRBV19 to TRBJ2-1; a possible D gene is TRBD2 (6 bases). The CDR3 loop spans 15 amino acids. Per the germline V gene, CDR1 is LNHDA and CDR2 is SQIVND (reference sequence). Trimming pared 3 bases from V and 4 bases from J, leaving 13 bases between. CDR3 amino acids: CASSMNSRGYNEQFF. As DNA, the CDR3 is TGTGCCAGTAGTATGAACTCGCGGGGTTACAATGAGCAGTTCTTC.

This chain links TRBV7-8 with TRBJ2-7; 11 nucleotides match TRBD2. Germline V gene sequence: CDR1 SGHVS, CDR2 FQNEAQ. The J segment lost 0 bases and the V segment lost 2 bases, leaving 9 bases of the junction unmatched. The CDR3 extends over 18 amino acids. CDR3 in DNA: TGTGCCAGCAGCTTACCCCGCCCCACTAGCGGGAGCTCCTACGAGCAGTACTTC. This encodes CASSLPRPTSGSSYEQYF.

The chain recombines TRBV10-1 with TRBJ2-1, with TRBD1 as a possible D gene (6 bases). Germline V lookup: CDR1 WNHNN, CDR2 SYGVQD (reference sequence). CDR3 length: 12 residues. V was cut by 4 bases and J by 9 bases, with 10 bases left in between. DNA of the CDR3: TGCGCCAGCAGTGGGACAGTCGGTGAGCAGTTCTTC. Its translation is CASSGTVGEQFF.

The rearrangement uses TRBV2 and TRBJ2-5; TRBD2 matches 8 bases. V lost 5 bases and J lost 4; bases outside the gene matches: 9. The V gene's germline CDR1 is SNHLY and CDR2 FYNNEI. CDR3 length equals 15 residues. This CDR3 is CASSKTSVALETQYF. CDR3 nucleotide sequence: TGTGCCAGCAGTAAGACTAGCGTAGCTTTAGAGACCCAGTACTTC.

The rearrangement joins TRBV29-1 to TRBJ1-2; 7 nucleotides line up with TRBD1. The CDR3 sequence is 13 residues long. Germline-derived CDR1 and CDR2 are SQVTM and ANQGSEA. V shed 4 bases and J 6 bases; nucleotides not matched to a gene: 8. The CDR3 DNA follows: TGCAGCGTTGCCAAGACAGGGATTAATGGCTACACCTTC. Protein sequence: CSVAKTGINGYTF.

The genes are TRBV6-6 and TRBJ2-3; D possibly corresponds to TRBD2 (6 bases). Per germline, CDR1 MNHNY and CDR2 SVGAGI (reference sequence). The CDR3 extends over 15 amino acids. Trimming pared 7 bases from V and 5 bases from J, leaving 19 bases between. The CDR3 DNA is TGTGCCAGCACTAAGGGCCGTCAAGCGGGAGATACGCAGTATTTT. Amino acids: CASTKGRQAGDTQYF.

The CDR3 protein is CASSIDSSTEAFF. For the CDR3, the DNA is TGTGCCAGTAGTATAGACAGTTCGACTGAAGCTTTCTTT. The V call is TRBV19, the J call TRBJ1-1, with no clear D. The CDR3 length is 13 residues. Looked up from germline, CDR1 is LNHDA and CDR2 is SQIVND (reference sequence). The V end was cut by 0 bases, the J end by 5 bases, with 7 bases between.

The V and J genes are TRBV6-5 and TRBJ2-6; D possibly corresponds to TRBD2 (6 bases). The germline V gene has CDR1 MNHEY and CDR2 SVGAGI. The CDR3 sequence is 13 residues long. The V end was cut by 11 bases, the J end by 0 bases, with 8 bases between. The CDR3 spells CAGGSSGANVLTF. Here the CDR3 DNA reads TGTGCCGGGGGGAGCTCTGGGGCCAACGTCCTGACTTTC.

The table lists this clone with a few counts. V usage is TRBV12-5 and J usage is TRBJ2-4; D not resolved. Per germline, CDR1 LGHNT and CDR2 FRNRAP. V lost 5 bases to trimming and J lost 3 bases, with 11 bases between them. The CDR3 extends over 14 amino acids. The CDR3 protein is CASGGTTFKNIQYF. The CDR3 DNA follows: TGTGCTAGTGGTGGCACTACTTTCAAAAACATTCAGTACTTC.

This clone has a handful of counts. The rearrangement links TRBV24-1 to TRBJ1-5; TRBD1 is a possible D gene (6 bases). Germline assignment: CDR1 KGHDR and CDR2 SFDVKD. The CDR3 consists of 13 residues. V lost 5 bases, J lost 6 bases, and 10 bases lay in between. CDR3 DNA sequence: TGTGCCACCAGTGGGCAGGGGTTTCAGCCCCAGCATTTT. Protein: CATSGQGFQPQHF.

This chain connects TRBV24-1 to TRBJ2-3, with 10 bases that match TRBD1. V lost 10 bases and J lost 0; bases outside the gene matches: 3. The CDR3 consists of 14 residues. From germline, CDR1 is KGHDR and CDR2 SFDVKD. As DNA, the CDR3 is TGTGCCACAAGACAGGGGGCGAGCACAGATACGCAGTATTTT. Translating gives CATRQGASTDTQYF.

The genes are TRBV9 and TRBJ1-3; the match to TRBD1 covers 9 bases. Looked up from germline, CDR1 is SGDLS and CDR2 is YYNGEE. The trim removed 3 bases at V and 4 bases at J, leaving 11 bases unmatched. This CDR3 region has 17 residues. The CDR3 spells CASSAEGTGFGGNTIYF. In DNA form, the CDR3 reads TGTGCCAGCAGCGCCGAGGGGACAGGGTTTGGCGGAAACACCATATATTTT.

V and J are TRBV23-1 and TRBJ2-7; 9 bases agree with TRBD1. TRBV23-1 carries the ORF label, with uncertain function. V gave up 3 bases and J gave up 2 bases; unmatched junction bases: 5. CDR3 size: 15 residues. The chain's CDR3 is CASSQDRDRAYEQYF. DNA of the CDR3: TGCGCCAGCAGTCAGGACCGGGACAGGGCCTACGAGCAGTACTTC.

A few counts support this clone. CDR3 in DNA: TGTGCCAGCTTACAGGGAGTGAACACTGAAGCTTTCTTT. Translating it yields CASLQGVNTEAFF. This rearrangement joins TRBV18 to TRBJ1-1, with D perhaps matching TRBD1 (6 bases). Trimming took off 7 bases at V and 0 bases at J, with 9 bases between the two ends. This CDR3 is 13 amino acids long. Germline V lookup: CDR1 KGHSH, CDR2 LQKENI.

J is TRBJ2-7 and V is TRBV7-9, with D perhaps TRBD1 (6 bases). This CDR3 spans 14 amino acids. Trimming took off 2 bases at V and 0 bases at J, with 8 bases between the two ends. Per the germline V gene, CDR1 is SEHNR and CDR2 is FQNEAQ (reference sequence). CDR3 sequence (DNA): TGTGCCAGCAGCTTACAGGGGATCTCCTACGAGCAGTACTTC. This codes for CASSLQGISYEQYF.

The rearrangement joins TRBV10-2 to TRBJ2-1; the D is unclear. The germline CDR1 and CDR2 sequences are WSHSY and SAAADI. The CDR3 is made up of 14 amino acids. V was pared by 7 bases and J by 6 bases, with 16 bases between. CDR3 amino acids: CASISPLFLNEQFF. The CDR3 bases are TGCGCCAGCATTAGTCCCTTATTTCTCAATGAGCAGTTCTTC.

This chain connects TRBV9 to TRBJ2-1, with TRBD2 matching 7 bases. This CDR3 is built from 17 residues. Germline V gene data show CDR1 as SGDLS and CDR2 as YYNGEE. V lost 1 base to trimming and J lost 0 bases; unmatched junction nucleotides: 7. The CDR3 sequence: CASSVPASGSSYNEQFF. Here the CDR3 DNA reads TGTGCCAGCAGCGTACCCGCTAGCGGCAGCTCCTACAATGAGCAGTTCTTC.

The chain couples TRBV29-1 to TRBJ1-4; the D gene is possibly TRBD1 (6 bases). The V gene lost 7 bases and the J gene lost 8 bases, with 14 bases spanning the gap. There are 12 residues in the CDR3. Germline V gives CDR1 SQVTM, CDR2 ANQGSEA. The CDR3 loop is CSASLTGEKLFF. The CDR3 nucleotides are TGCAGCGCGAGCCTAACAGGGGAAAAACTGTTTTTT.

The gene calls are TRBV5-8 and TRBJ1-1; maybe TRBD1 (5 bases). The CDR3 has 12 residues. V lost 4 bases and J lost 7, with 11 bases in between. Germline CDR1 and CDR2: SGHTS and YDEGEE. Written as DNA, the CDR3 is TGTGCCAGCAGCCTGCTGGGGGGTGAAGCTTTCTTT. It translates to CASSLLGGEAFF.

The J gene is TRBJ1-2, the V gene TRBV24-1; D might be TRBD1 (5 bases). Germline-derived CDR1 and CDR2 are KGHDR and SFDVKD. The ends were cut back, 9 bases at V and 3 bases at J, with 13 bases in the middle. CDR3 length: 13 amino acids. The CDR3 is CATQRGADYGYTF. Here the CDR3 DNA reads TGTGCCACCCAGCGCGGGGCAGACTATGGCTACACCTTC.

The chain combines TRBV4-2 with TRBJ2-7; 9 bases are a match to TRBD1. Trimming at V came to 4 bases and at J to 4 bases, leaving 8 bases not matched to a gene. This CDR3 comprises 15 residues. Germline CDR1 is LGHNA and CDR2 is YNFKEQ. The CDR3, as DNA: TGTGCCAGCAGCCCGGGACAGGGAGGGAATTACGAGCAGTACTTC. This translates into CASSPGQGGNYEQYF.

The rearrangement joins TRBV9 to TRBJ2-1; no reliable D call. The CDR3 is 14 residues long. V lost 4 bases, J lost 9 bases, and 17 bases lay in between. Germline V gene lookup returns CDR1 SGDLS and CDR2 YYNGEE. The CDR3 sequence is CASSPRSNLGEQFF. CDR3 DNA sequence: TGTGCCAGCAGCCCGCGGTCCAACTTAGGTGAGCAGTTCTTC.

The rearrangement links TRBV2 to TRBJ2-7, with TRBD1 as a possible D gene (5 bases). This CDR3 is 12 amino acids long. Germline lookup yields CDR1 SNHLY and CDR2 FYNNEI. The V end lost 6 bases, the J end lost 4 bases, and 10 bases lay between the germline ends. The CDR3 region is CASRETVYEQYF. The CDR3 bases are TGTGCCAGCAGGGAGACAGTGTACGAGCAGTACTTC.

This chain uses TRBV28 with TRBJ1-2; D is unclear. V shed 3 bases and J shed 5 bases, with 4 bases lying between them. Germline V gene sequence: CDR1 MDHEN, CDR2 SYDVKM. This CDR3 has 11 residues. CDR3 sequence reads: CASSLRYGYTF. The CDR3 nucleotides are TGTGCCAGCAGTTTGCGGTATGGCTACACCTTC.

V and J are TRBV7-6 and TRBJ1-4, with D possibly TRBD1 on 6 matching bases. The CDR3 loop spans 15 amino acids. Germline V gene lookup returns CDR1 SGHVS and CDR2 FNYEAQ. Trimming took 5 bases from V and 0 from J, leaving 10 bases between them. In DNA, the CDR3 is TGTGCCAGCAGCAAAAACAGGGCAACTAATGAAAAACTGTTTTTT. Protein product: CASSKNRATNEKLFF. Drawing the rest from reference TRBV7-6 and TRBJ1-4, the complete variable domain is GAGVSQSPRYKVTKRGQDVALRCDPISGHVSLYWYRQALGQGPEFLTYFNYEAQQDKSGLPNDRFSAERPEGSISTLTIQRTEQRDSAMYRCASSKNRATNEKLFFGSGTQLSVL.